This TCR beta chain was sequenced during a study of blood T cell repertoires in COVID-19. Assay used: immunoSEQ multiplex PCR; TCRdb lists only in-frame clones, some missing. The table records hundreds of thousands of clones, 90% of them present only once. Membership in each cohort depended on participant-reported clinical history. Sequences were obtained from PBMCs or T cells enriched from blood (not recorded which). The TCR sequence derives from a man younger than 45 who had been exposed to COVID-19.

The CDR3 DNA reads as TGTGCCAGCAGCGTAGAAGGAGCGGGCGGGCCCCTCCACTTT. Protein product: CASSVEGAGGPLHF. This chain uses TRBV9 with TRBJ1-6; D is uncertain. The germline CDR1 and CDR2 sequences are SGDLS and YYNGEE. Trimming removed 0 bases at V and 13 bases at J, with 14 bases between. The CDR3 is 14 amino acids.